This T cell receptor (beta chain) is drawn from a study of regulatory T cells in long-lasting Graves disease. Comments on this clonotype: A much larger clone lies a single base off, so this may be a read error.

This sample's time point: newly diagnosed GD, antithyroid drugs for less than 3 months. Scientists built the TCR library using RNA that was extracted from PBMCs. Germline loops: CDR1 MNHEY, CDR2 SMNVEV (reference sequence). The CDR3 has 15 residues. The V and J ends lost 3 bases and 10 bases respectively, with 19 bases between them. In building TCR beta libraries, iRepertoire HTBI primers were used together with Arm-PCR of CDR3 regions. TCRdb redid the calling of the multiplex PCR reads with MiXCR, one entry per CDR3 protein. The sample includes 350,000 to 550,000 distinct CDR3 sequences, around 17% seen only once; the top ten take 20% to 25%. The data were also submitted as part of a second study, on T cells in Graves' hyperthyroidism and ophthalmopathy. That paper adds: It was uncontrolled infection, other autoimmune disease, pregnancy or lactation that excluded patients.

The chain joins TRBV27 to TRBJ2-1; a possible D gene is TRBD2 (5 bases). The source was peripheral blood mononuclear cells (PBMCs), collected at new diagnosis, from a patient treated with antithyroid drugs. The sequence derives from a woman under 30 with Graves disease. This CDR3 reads CASSFNELVRYEQFF. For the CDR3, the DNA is TGTGCCAGCAGTTTTAATGAACTAGTTCGCTACGAGCAGTTCTTC.